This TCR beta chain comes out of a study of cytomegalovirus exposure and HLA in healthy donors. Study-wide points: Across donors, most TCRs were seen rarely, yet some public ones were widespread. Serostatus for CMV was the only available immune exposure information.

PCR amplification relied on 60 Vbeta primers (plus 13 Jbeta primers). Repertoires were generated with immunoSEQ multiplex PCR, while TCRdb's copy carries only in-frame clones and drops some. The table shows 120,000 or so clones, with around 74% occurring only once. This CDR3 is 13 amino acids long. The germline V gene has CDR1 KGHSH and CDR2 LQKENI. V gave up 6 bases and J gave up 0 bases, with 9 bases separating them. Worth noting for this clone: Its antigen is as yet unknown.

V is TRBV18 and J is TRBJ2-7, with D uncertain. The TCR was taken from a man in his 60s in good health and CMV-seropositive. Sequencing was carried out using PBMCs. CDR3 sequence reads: CASSTTFSYEQYF. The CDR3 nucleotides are TGTGCCAGCTCCACCACATTCTCCTACGAGCAGTACTTC.